One T cell receptor (beta chain) is described in this entry. Generated by immunoSEQ multiplex PCR, the TCRdb table keeps only in-frame clones and is missing some. In the table there are over 100,000 clones, over 80% of which are singletons. This specimen comes from a study of blood T cell repertoires in COVID-19. Sequenced material: peripheral blood. This TCR came from a human donor in a cohort sampled during active COVID-19.

The CDR3 nucleotides are TGTGCCAGCAGCCCCCCCCACGAACGGAGCACTGAAGCTTTCTTT. Protein: CASSPPHERSTEAFF. The chain joins TRBV9 to TRBJ1-1; D is undetermined. Germline CDR1 reads SGDLS; CDR2 reads YYNGEE. Trimming left V 4 bases short and J 4 bases short, with 17 bases between. CDR3 size: 15 residues. Variable domain in full (rest from reference TRBV9 and TRBJ1-1): DSGVTQTPKHLITATGQRVTLRCSPRSGDLSVYWYQQSLDQGLQFLIQYYNGEERAKGNILERFSAQQFPDLHSELNLSSLELGDSALYFCASSPPHERSTEAFFGQGTRLTVV.